The 29 T cell receptor beta chains given below trace back to one sample, sequenced in a study of OX40 agonist ivuxolimab in advanced cancers. Method: immunoSEQ multiplex PCR; TCRdb's copy keeps in-frame clones and lacks some. The sample shows roughly 86,000 clones, roughly nine tenths of them seen only once. Here the sequenced sample was CD4+ or CD8+ T cells sorted from blood, taken in a trial of the OX40 agonist ivuxolimab. Every receptor here comes from an adult with an advanced solid tumor such as melanoma, head and neck, liver or kidney cancer.

On this clone: Relative to the germline gene, one junction end is altered; a read error may explain this. V gene TRBV6-6 combines with J gene TRBJ1-3; no definite D call. This CDR3 has 15 residues. The germline gives CDR1 MNHNY, CDR2 SVGAGI (reference sequence). DNA for the CDR3: TGTGCCAGCAGCTACTCCCGACGGGATGGAAACACCATATATTTT. Translated: CASSYSRRDGNTIYF.

This chain connects TRBV6-4 to TRBJ1-6; D uncertain. V shed 0 bases and J shed 4 bases, with 1 base lying between them. CDR3 length: 13 residues. Germline V gene sequence: CDR1 MRHNA, CDR2 SNTAGT. CDR3 bases: TGTGCCAGCAGTGACTCGTATAATTCACCCCTCCACTTT. Encoded protein: CASSDSYNSPLHF.

This clone was seen only once. The rearrangement joins TRBV30 to TRBJ2-1, with a possible D match to TRBD2 (5 bases). The V end lost 0 bases, the J end lost 15 bases, and 18 bases lay between the germline ends. Germline CDR1 reads GTSNPN; CDR2 reads SVGIG (reference sequence). The CDR3 extends over 13 amino acids. The CDR3 spells CAWSVERSLVRFF. The CDR3 DNA reads as TGTGCCTGGAGTGTAGAGCGGTCCCTGGTCAGGTTCTTC.

This clone showed up just once. The V and J genes are TRBV2 and TRBJ2-2, with D possibly matching TRBD2 (5 bases). With 6 bases removed from V and 3 bases from J, the gap between germline ends came to 8 bases. Per germline, CDR1 SNHLY and CDR2 FYNNEI. This CDR3 is 13 amino acids long. This chain's CDR3 is CASSGLDTGELFF. In DNA, the CDR3 is TGTGCCAGCAGCGGACTGGACACCGGGGAGCTGTTTTTT.

The rearrangement links TRBV14 to TRBJ2-5, with D unclear. Germline V gene sequence: CDR1 SGHDN, CDR2 FVKESK. The CDR3 loop spans 13 amino acids. Trimming took off 1 base at V and 1 base at J, with 4 bases between the two ends. CDR3 sequence: CASSQGPQETQYF. DNA of the CDR3: TGTGCCAGCAGCCAAGGGCCCCAAGAGACCCAGTACTTC.

CDR3 nucleotides: TGTGCCAGCAGCTTGGGGGGAGTTGTTGAAAAACTGTTTTTT. The encoded protein is CASSLGGVVEKLFF. This chain joins TRBV5-6 and TRBJ1-4; D remains unclear. With 0 bases removed from V and 7 bases from J, the gap between germline ends came to 10 bases. The CDR3 is 14 amino acids. The germline V gene encodes CDR1 SGHDT and CDR2 YYEEEE.

The genes are TRBV28 and TRBJ2-3; 8 bases match TRBD1. The CDR3 contains 15 residues. CDR1 is MDHEN, CDR2 SYDVKM, per germline. V was pared by 5 bases and J by 1 base, with 5 bases of the junction left unmatched. The CDR3 is CASSRTGLGTDTQYF. The CDR3 DNA is TGTGCCAGCAGTCGGACAGGGTTAGGCACAGATACGCAGTATTTT.

The J gene is TRBJ1-2, the V gene TRBV7-9, with no clear D. The CDR3 extends over 13 amino acids. Germline values: CDR1 SEHNR, CDR2 FQNEAQ (reference sequence). V was clipped by 5 bases and J by 0 bases, with 7 bases between them. As DNA, the CDR3 is TGTGCCAGCAGCACAACAGCTAACTATGGCTACACCTTC. Its translation: CASSTTANYGYTF. Supplemented by reference TRBV7-9 and TRBJ1-2, the full variable domain reads DTGVSQNPRHKITKRGQNVTFRCDPISEHNRLYWYRQTLGQGPEFLTYFQNEAQLEKSRLLSDRFSAERPKGSFSTLEIQRTEQGDSAMYLCASSTTANYGYTFGSGTRLTVV.

As DNA, the CDR3 is TGTGCCAGTAGTATTTCGCCCGACAGGGGGCGCGGAGGCAATCAGCCCCAGCATTTT. This gives the protein CASSISPDRGRGGNQPQHF. This chain joins TRBV19 and TRBJ1-5; TRBD1 aligns across 10 bases. The V segment lost 3 bases and the J segment 2 bases; nucleotides outside the gene matches: 13. Germline V CDR1 and CDR2: LNHDA, SQIVND (reference sequence). The CDR3 contains 19 residues.

This clone was counted a single time. J is TRBJ1-2 and V is TRBV5-1; D remains ambiguous. Per germline, CDR1 SGHRS and CDR2 YFSETQ. V lost 2 bases, J lost 0 bases, and 8 bases lay in between. The CDR3 runs 14 residues. The CDR3 nucleotides are TGCGCCAGCAGCTTCGGCAGCTCTAACTATGGCTACACCTTC. Translating gives CASSFGSSNYGYTF.

The genes are TRBV28 and TRBJ1-2; D may be TRBD1 (6 bases). V dropped 3 bases and J dropped 4 bases, with 21 bases sitting between them. Germline V gene lookup returns CDR1 MDHEN and CDR2 SYDVKM. The CDR3 is 17 amino acids. The CDR3 loop reads CASSFFAGVEGGYGYTF. Written as DNA, the CDR3 is TGTGCCAGCAGTTTTTTCGCGGGGGTGGAAGGGGGCTATGGCTACACCTTC.

This chain uses TRBV9 with TRBJ1-1; D remains ambiguous. The germline V gene encodes CDR1 SGDLS and CDR2 YYNGEE. The germline V and J ends were trimmed by 0 bases and 1 base, with 4 bases remaining between them. This CDR3 has 13 residues. The CDR3 region has the DNA TGTGCCAGCAGCGTAGCTTGGAACACTGAAGCTTTCTTT. Translating it yields CASSVAWNTEAFF.

The rearrangement links TRBV25-1 to TRBJ1-2; a possible D gene is TRBD1 (6 bases). Germline CDR1 and CDR2: MGHDK and SYGVNS. The CDR3 totals 13 residues. Trimming stripped 6 bases from V and 6 bases from J, with 14 bases between. The CDR3 region has the DNA TGTGCCAGCAGCCTACAGGGTCCCCATGGCTACACCTTC. Translation gives CASSLQGPHGYTF.

In DNA, the CDR3 is TGCGCCAGCAGTGCCCGGACTAGCGGGGGGGATCCCTACGAGCAGTACTTC. Translation gives CASSARTSGGDPYEQYF. V is TRBV5-1 and J is TRBJ2-7; the match to TRBD2 covers 15 bases. The germline gives CDR1 SGHRS, CDR2 YFSETQ. The CDR3 spans 17 residues. The V gene end was trimmed by 5 bases and the J gene end by 2 bases; junction bases not matched to a gene: 8.

The chain employs TRBV5-5 and TRBJ2-7; TRBD1 agrees at 7 bases. Germline V gives CDR1 SGHKS, CDR2 YYEKEE (reference sequence). The J segment lost 5 bases and the V segment lost 4 bases, leaving 9 bases of the junction unmatched. The CDR3 is made up of 14 amino acids. DNA of the CDR3: TGTGCCAGCAGCCCCGGGACAGCTACCGACGAGCAGTACTTC. Translation gives CASSPGTATDEQYF.

The gene calls are TRBV6-1 and TRBJ1-1, with D possibly being TRBD1 (6 bases). Trimming left V 3 bases short and J 1 base short, with 18 bases between. This CDR3 comprises 17 residues. The germline V gene has CDR1 MNHNS and CDR2 SASEGT. The CDR3 reads CASSETGAYGGNTEAFF. The CDR3 DNA sequence: TGTGCCAGCAGTGAGACAGGTGCATACGGGGGGAACACTGAAGCTTTCTTT.

This sequence joins TRBV7-9 and TRBJ1-2, with D perhaps TRBD1 (6 bases). Trimming cost V 5 bases and J 2 bases, with 12 bases left between them. Germline V CDR1 and CDR2: SEHNR, FQNEAQ (reference sequence). The CDR3 has 14 residues. This CDR3 is CASSPGRGNYGYTF. As DNA, the CDR3 is TGTGCCAGCAGCCCGGGCAGGGGAAACTATGGCTACACCTTC.

The chain carries TRBV18 and TRBJ1-2; D possibly corresponds to TRBD1 (6 bases). The V and J ends lost 3 bases and 4 bases respectively, with 12 bases between them. The CDR3 has 14 residues. Per germline, CDR1 KGHSH and CDR2 LQKENI. This chain's CDR3 is CASSPMGHVYGYTF. The CDR3 nucleotides are TGTGCCAGCTCACCGATGGGACACGTCTATGGCTACACCTTC.

J is TRBJ2-4 and V is TRBV5-1, with TRBD2 matching over 11 bases. V was clipped by 3 bases and J by 0 bases; unmatched bases: 11. Germline lookup yields CDR1 SGHRS and CDR2 YFSETQ. The length of the CDR3 is 19 residues. CDR3 residues: CASSWTMGTSGVAKNIQYF. Here the CDR3 DNA reads TGCGCCAGCAGCTGGACGATGGGGACTAGCGGAGTAGCCAAAAACATTCAGTACTTC.

About this clone itself: The germline gene is not matched at one end of the junction; a read error may be the cause. Other DNA sequences in this sample translate to the same CDR3. The chain joins TRBV5-6 to TRBJ2-4; TRBD2 might be the D (5 bases). The CDR3 sequence is 14 residues long. Germline V lookup: CDR1 SGHDT, CDR2 YYEEEE. CDR3 DNA sequence: TGTGCCAGTAGCTTGTGGGCATCGGCGGGCATTCAGTACTTC. Translated: CASSLWASAGIQYF.

The V call is TRBV4-1, the J call TRBJ2-2; D not resolved. The CDR3 totals 15 residues. Germline CDR1 is MGHRA and CDR2 is YSYEKL. V was pared by 0 bases and J by 0 bases, with 5 bases between. CDR3 loop: CASSQDGPNTGELFF. CDR3 nucleotides: TGCGCCAGCAGCCAAGATGGGCCGAACACCGGGGAGCTGTTTTTT.

This rearrangement joins TRBV6-1 to TRBJ2-2; possible D gene TRBD1, 6 bases. Germline CDR1 is MNHNS and CDR2 is SASEGT. Deletions cut 3 bases from V and 3 bases from J, with 8 bases between. The CDR3 has 14 amino acids. CDR3 sequence (DNA): TGTGCCAGCAGTGACAGGGGTCACACCGGGGAGCTGTTTTTT. Translating gives CASSDRGHTGELFF.

The chain joins TRBV19 to TRBJ1-2, with 9 nucleotides matching TRBD1. CDR3 length equals 12 residues. V was pared by 5 bases and J by 8 bases, with 3 bases of the junction left unmatched. The germline V gene has CDR1 LNHDA and CDR2 SQIVND (reference sequence). The CDR3 bases are TGTGCCAGTAGTTGGACAGGGGCCGGCTACACCTTC. Its translation: CASSWTGAGYTF.

This chain connects TRBV7-9 to TRBJ1-1, with 7 bases aligning to TRBD1. The CDR3 is made up of 14 amino acids. Germline V lookup: CDR1 SEHNR, CDR2 FQNEAQ (reference sequence). The V gene end was trimmed by 3 bases and the J gene end by 4 bases; junction bases not matched to a gene: 5. Here the CDR3 DNA reads TGTGCCAGCAGCTTCAAGGGGGCGGCCACTGAAGCTTTCTTT. Amino acids: CASSFKGAATEAFF.

This clone was observed a single time. A read error may account for a junction end that differs from germline. The chain is built from TRBV7-7 and TRBJ2-2; TRBD2 matches at 10 bases. Germline assignment: CDR1 SSHAT and CDR2 FNYEAQ (reference sequence). CDR3 length: 16 residues. The CDR3 is CASSRGLAANTGELFF. CDR3 coding DNA: TGTGCTAGCAGCCGCGGACTAGCGGCGAACACCGGGGAGCTGTTTTTT.

This sequence joins TRBV5-1 and TRBJ2-1; 15 bases line up with TRBD2. From germline, CDR1 is SGHRS and CDR2 YFSETQ. The CDR3 spans 17 residues. The V segment lost 2 bases and the J segment 7 bases; nucleotides outside the gene matches: 7. CDR3 protein: CASSFYRTSGRGNEQFF. The CDR3 DNA reads TGCGCCAGCAGCTTCTATAGGACTAGCGGGAGGGGTAATGAGCAGTTCTTC.

This chain links TRBV6-1 with TRBJ2-3; 10 bases are shared with TRBD2. The CDR3 sequence is 17 residues long. Germline V gives CDR1 MNHNS, CDR2 SASEGT. Germline trimming cut 5 bases from V and 4 bases from J; bases unmatched to any gene: 12. The CDR3 is CASSKDRGTSDPDTQYF. As DNA, the CDR3 is TGTGCCAGCAGTAAAGACCGTGGGACTAGCGACCCAGATACGCAGTATTTT.

The chain carries TRBV19 and TRBJ1-5; D is ambiguous. The V gene lost 4 bases and the J gene lost 8 bases, with 18 bases spanning the gap. This CDR3 has 15 amino acids. CDR1 is LNHDA, CDR2 SQIVND, per germline (reference sequence). CDR3 region: CASSTLYSSGEPQHF. CDR3 nucleotides: TGTGCCAGTAGTACGCTGTACAGCAGCGGGGAGCCCCAGCATTTT.

The genes are TRBV29-1 and TRBJ1-1; D perhaps matches TRBD1 (6 bases). CDR3 length equals 13 residues. V lost 6 bases and J lost 0, with 11 bases in between. The germline V gene has CDR1 SQVTM and CDR2 ANQGSEA. CDR3: CSVGQRMNTEAFF. The CDR3, as DNA: TGCAGCGTCGGACAGAGAATGAACACTGAAGCTTTCTTT. The full variable domain, its missing parts supplied by reference TRBV29-1 and TRBJ1-1, is SAVISQKPSRDICQRGTSLTIQCQVDSQVTMMFWYRQQPGQSLTLIATANQGSEATYESGFVIDKFPISRPNLTFSTLTVSNMSPEDSSIYLCSVGQRMNTEAFFGQGTRLTVV.